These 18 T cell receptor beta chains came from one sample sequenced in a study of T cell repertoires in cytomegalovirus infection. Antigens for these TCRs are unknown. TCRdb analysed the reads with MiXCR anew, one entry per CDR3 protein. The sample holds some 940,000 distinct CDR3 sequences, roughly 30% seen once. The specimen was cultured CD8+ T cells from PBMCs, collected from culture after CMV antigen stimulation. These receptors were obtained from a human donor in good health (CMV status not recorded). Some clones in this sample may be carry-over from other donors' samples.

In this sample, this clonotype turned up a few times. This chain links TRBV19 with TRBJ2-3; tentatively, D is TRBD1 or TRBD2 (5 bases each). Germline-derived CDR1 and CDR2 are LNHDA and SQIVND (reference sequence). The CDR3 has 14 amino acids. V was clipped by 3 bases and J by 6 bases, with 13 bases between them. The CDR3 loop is CASSMELEGDTQYF. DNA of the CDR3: TGTGCCAGTAGTATGGAGCTAGAGGGGGATACGCAGTATTTT.

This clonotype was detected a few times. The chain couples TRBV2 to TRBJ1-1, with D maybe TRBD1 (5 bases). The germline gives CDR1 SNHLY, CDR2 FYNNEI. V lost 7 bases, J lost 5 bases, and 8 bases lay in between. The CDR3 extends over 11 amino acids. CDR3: CASTEGTEAFF. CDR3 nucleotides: TGTGCCAGCACTGAGGGGACTGAAGCTTTCTTT.

The CDR3 DNA follows: TGTGCCAGCAGTCTAGCGGGACCAACCTCTAGCACAGATACGCAGTATTTT. Encoded protein: CASSLAGPTSSTDTQYF. The V gene is TRBV6-5, the J gene TRBJ2-3; 9 bases map to TRBD2. Germline V gene sequence: CDR1 MNHEY, CDR2 SVGAGI. V was clipped by 5 bases and J by 0 bases; unmatched bases: 9. The CDR3 contains 17 residues.

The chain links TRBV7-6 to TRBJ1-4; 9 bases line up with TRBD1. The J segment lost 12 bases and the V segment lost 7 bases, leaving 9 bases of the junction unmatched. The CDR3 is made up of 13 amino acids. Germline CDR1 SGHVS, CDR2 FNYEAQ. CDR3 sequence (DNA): TGTGCCAGCAAACACCGGGACAGGGTCGAACTGTTTTTT. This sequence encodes CASKHRDRVELFF.

CDR3 DNA: TGTGCCAGCAGTTACTCTTCTAGCACAGATACGCAGTATTTT. It encodes CASSYSSSTDTQYF. This chain links TRBV6-5 with TRBJ2-3, with D hard to call. CDR3 length: 14 residues. CDR1 is MNHEY and CDR2 is SVGAGI in the germline V gene. V lost 0 bases and J lost 0, with 4 bases in between.

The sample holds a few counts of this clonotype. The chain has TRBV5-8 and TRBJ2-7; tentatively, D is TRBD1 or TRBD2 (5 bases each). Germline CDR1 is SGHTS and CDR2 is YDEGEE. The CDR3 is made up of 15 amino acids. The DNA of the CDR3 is TGTGCCAGCAGTTTGGCCCAGGGAGTTCGCTACGAGCAGTACGTC. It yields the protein CASSLAQGVRYEQYV.

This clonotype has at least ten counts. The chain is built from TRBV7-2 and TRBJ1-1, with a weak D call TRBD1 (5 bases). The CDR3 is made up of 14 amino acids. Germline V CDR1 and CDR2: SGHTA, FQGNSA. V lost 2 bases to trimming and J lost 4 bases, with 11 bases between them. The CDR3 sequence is CASSLLGRATEAFF. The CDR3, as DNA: TGTGCCAGCAGCTTATTGGGCAGGGCCACTGAAGCTTTCTTT.

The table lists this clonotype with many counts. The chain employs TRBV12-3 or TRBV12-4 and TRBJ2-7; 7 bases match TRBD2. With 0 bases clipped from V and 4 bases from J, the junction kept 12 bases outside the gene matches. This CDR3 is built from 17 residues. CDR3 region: CASSLANLGRDLYEQYF. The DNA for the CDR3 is TGTGCCAGCAGTTTAGCGAATTTGGGGAGGGACCTTTACGAGCAGTACTTC.

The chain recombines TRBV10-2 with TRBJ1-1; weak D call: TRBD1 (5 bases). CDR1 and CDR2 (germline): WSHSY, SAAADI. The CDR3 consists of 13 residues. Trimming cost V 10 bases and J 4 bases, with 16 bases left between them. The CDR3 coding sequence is TGCGCCACCAGGGAGGGCACGGGCACTGAAGCTTTCTTT. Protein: CATREGTGTEAFF.

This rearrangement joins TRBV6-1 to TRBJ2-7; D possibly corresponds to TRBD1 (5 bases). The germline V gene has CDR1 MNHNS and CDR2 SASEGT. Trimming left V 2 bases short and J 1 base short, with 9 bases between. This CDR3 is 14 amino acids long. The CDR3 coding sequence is TGTGCCAGCAGTGAACACAGGAGATCCTACGAGCAGTACTTC. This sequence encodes CASSEHRRSYEQYF.

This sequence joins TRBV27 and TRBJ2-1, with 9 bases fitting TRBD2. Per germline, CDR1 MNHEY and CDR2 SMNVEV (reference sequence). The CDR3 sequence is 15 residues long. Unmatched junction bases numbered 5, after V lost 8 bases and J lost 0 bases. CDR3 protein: CASREAGGSYNEQFF. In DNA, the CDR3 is TGTGCCAGCCGTGAAGCGGGGGGCTCCTACAATGAGCAGTTCTTC.

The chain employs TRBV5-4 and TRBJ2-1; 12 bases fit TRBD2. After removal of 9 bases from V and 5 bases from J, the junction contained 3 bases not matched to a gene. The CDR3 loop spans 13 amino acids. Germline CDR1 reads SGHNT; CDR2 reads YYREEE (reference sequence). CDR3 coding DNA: TGTGCCATACTAGCGGGGGGTCACAATGAGCAGTTCTTC. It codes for CAILAGGHNEQFF.

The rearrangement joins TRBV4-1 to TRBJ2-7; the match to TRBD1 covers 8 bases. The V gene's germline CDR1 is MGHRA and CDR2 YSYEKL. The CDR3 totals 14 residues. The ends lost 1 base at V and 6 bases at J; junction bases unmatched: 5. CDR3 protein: CASSQGSGGREQYF. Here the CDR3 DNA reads TGCGCCAGCAGCCAAGGCTCAGGGGGCCGCGAGCAGTACTTC.

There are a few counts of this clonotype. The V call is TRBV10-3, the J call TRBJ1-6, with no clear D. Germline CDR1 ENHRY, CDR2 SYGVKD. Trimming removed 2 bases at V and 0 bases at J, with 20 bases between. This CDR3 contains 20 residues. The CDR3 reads CAISEPVHEGLSSYNSPLHF. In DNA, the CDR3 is TGTGCCATCAGTGAGCCCGTTCATGAGGGCCTGAGCTCCTATAATTCACCCCTCCACTTT.

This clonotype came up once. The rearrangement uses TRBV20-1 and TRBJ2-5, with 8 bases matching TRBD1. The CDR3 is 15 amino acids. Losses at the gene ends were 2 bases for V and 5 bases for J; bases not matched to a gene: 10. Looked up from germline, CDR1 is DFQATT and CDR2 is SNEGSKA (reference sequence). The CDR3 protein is CSARNYGQGAETQYF. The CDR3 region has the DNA TGCAGTGCTAGAAACTATGGGCAGGGGGCGGAGACCCAGTACTTC.

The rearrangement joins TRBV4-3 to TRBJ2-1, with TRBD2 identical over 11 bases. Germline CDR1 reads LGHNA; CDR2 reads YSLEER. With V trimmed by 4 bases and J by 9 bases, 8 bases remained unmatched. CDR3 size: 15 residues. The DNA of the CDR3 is TGCGCCAGCAGCCCCGTAGCGGGGGGGCCGGGTGAGCAGTTCTTC. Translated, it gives CASSPVAGGPGEQFF.

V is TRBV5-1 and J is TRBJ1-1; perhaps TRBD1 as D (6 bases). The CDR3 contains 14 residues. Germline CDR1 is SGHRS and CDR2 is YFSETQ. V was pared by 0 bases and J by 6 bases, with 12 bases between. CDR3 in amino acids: CASSLVSGGAEAFF. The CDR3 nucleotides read TGCGCCAGCAGCTTGGTTAGTGGGGGCGCTGAAGCTTTCTTT. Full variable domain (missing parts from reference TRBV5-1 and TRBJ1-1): KAGVTQTPRYLIKTRGQQVTLSCSPISGHRSVSWYQQTPGQGLQFLFEYFSETQRNKGNFPGRFSGRQFSNSRSEMNVSTLELGDSALYLCASSLVSGGAEAFFGQGTRLTVV.

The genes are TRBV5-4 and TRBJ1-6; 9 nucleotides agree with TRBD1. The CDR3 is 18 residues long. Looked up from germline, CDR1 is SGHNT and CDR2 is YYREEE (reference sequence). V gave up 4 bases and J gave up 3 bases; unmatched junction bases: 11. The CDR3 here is CASSPGQGLVDYNSPLHF. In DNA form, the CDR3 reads TGTGCCAGCAGCCCCGGACAGGGGTTAGTAGACTATAATTCACCCCTCCACTTT.